The entry below gives a single T cell receptor (beta chain) sequence along with its context. Its antigen is still unknown. Produced via immunoSEQ multiplex PCR; TCRdb's table is partial and in-frame only. The sample consists of about 2 million clones, 85% to 95% of them appearing once. These data are taken from a study of shared clonotypes between healthy human individuals. Across the whole study: Each donor's CD8 memory used one plate, CD8 naive two, each CD4 subset three.

Investigators divided CD4+ cells into CD45RA+ naive and CD45RA-negative memory subsets. Per germline, CDR1 MNHEY and CDR2 SVGAGI. After removal of 0 bases from V and 4 bases from J, the junction contained 4 bases not matched to a gene. This CDR3 comprises 15 residues. The study, taken as a whole, reports: Naive subsets usually exceeded memory subsets in estimated richness. Large sequencing depth failed to make sorted-subset sequencing complete, rarefaction showed.

J is TRBJ1-2 and V is TRBV6-5; TRBD1 matches at 8 bases. The sequencing input was naive CD4+ T cells sorted from blood. Subset described: CD45RA+ positively selected. The TCR was taken from a man aged 18-30 years in good health. CDR3 nucleotides: TGTGCCAGCAGTTACTCTGCAGGGGGCCGCTATGGCTACACCTTC. Its protein is CASSYSAGGRYGYTF.